The 31 T cell receptor beta chains below were found in one sample sequenced in a study of tumor-infiltrating lymphocytes in primary liver carcinoma. Co-extracted RNA and DNA came from 20-30 mg of unsorted bulk tissue. Researchers generated TCR beta cDNA from roughly 500 ng of total RNA, relying on a constant-region primer. Each TCR beta library was derived from three nested multiplex PCR rounds that employed slightly modified ARM-PCR. The first two PCR rounds used TRBV1-TRBV30 forward primers with a C-beta reverse primer, 10 to 11 cycles each. One entry per CDR3 protein results from TCRdb running MiXCR on the multiplex PCR reads. The sample lists approximately 92,000 distinct CDR3 sequences, 69% occurring once. The sequenced sample consisted of liver tumor tissue from sampling region 5. Subset: tumor region T5, tumor centre. The receptor source for this set is an older woman with primary liver carcinoma and hepatitis B virus infection.

Worth noting for this clonotype: One junction end disagrees with the germline gene, perhaps due to a read error. CDR3 protein: CASSLGGTQNNEAFF. DNA of the CDR3: TGTGCCAGCAGCTTAGGGGGGACACAGAACAATGAAGCTTTCTTT. The V call is TRBV7-9, the J call TRBJ1-1, with D perhaps matching TRBD1 (6 bases). Germline V gives CDR1 SEHNR, CDR2 FQNEAQ (reference sequence). The CDR3 has 15 residues. The full variable domain, its missing parts supplied by reference TRBV7-9 and TRBJ1-1, is DTGVSQNPRHKITKRGQNVTFRCDPISEHNRLYWYRQTLGQGPEFLTYFQNEAQLEKSRLLSDRFSAERPKGSFSTLEIQRTEQGDSAMYLCASSLGGTQNNEAFFGQGTRLTVV.

The V gene is TRBV11-3, the J gene TRBJ2-1, with D tentatively TRBD2 (5 bases). The CDR3 sequence is 15 residues long. Per germline, CDR1 SGHNT and CDR2 YENEEA. Trimming stripped 10 bases from V and 9 bases from J, with 25 bases between. The CDR3 bases are TGTGCCACCAACTTGGCAGCGGCTGTCCGGGGTGAGCAGTTCTTC. Its protein product is CATNLAAAVRGEQFF.

V is TRBV11-3 and J is TRBJ2-3, with D possibly matching TRBD2 (5 bases). The CDR3 contains 13 residues. Germline V CDR1 and CDR2: SGHNT, YENEEA. Trimming took off 5 bases at V and 2 bases at J, with 8 bases between the two ends. CDR3 sequence (DNA): TGTGCCAGCAGCCTAGCACTCACAGATACGCAGTATTTT. It yields the protein CASSLALTDTQYF.

Ten or more counts support this clonotype. The chain combines TRBV12-3 or TRBV12-4 with TRBJ2-3, with D unresolved. CDR3 length equals 13 residues. The V end lost 1 base, the J end lost 6 bases, and 8 bases lay between the germline ends. CDR3 amino acids: CASSLGPGDTQYF. The CDR3 DNA sequence: TGTGCCAGCAGTTTAGGACCCGGCGATACGCAGTATTTT.

The rearrangement links TRBV28 to TRBJ2-5; D is uncertain. The CDR3 covers 15 residues. The germline CDR1 and CDR2 sequences are MDHEN and SYDVKM. Trimming took 7 bases from V and 0 from J, leaving 15 bases between them. This CDR3 is CASTHRTDYQETQYF. Written as DNA, the CDR3 is TGTGCCAGCACCCATAGGACCGATTACCAAGAGACCCAGTACTTC.

Note on this clonotype: As the CDR3 is not closed by the conserved phenylalanine or tryptophan, this likely results from a read error. The chain combines TRBV11-2 with TRBJ2-1; no reliable D call. The CDR3 extends over 14 amino acids. In germline, CDR1 is SGHAT, CDR2 FQNNGV. The DNA of the CDR3 is TGTGCCGGCAGCTTAGGAACCTCCTACATTGAGCAGTTCTCC. Translated: CAGSLGTSYIEQFS.

Concerning this clonotype: One junction end does not reproduce the germline sequence, and a read error may be involved. V usage is TRBV11-2 and J usage is TRBJ1-6, with a tentative D call TRBD1 (5 bases). Germline CDR1 and CDR2: SGHAT and FQNNGV. The CDR3 covers 16 residues. The CDR3 spells CASSTQRGAGISPLRF. DNA of the CDR3: TGTGCCAGCAGCACCCAACGGGGCGCAGGGATTTCACCCCTCCGTTTT.

The CDR3 sequence: CATLLGSSGNTIYF. CDR3 bases: TGTGCCACCCTCTTGGGGAGCTCTGGAAACACCATATATTTT. V gene TRBV24-1 combines with J gene TRBJ1-3, with no clear D. Germline CDR1 is KGHDR and CDR2 is SFDVKD. The CDR3 length is 14 residues. The germline V and J ends were trimmed by 9 bases and 0 bases, with 11 bases remaining between them.

A remark on this clonotype: Given the absence of the conserved phenylalanine or tryptophan at the CDR3 end, a read error is likely. This chain uses TRBV7-9 with TRBJ2-6; 9 bases map to TRBD2. The CDR3 has 17 amino acids. Germline V gives CDR1 SEHNR, CDR2 FQNEAQ (reference sequence). The CDR3 region is CANSLLAGYSGANVLTL. CDR3 DNA sequence: TGTGCCAACAGCTTACTAGCGGGTTACTCTGGGGCCAACGTCCTGACTCTC.

The table lists this clonotype with many counts. The V call is TRBV5-1, the J call TRBJ2-7; D remains ambiguous. Germline V lookup: CDR1 SGHRS, CDR2 YFSETQ. V lost 0 bases and J lost 3, with 4 bases in between. This CDR3 spans 12 amino acids. The CDR3: CASSLGLYEQYF. The CDR3 DNA sequence: TGCGCCAGCAGCTTGGGTCTCTACGAGCAGTACTTC.

As concerns this clonotype: One end of the junction is discordant with germline, which a read error may explain. The chain recombines TRBV12-3 or TRBV12-4 with TRBJ2-5, with D perhaps matching TRBD1 (6 bases). The CDR3 spans 15 residues. The CDR3 protein is CASSFSTGSAETQYF. The CDR3 bases are TGTGCCAGCAGTTTTTCCACAGGGAGCGCGGAGACCCAGTACTTT.

To note about this clonotype: The junction departs from germline at one end; a sequencing error may be responsible. The rearrangement joins TRBV7-9 to TRBJ2-5, with 9 nucleotides matching TRBD1. The CDR3 length is 18 residues. The germline CDR1 and CDR2 sequences are SEHNR and FQNEAQ (reference sequence). CDR3 sequence (DNA): TGTGCCTGCAGCTTAGTCCGGTTGGGGGACAGGGAGGAAGAGACCCAGTACTTC. Its protein is CACSLVRLGDREEETQYF.

CDR3 sequence: CASSRDGTTHYGEQYF. Written as DNA, the CDR3 is TGCGCCAGCAGCCGAGACGGGACTACTCATTATGGGGAGCAGTACTTC. The chain employs TRBV4-1 and TRBJ2-7; TRBD2 matches 7 bases. CDR1 is MGHRA and CDR2 is YSYEKL in the germline V gene. V shed 4 bases, J shed 7 bases, and the junction held 16 bases outside the gene matches. CDR3 length: 16 residues.

This clonotype was found many times. The genes are TRBV25-1 and TRBJ2-3; possible D gene TRBD2, 6 bases. Germline CDR1 and CDR2: MGHDK and SYGVNS. V dropped 2 bases and J dropped 2 bases, with 8 bases sitting between them. The CDR3 length is 14 residues. DNA for the CDR3: TGTGCCAGCAGTGAAGGCGGGGACACAGATACGCAGTATTTT. This translates into CASSEGGDTDTQYF.

This clonotype showed up just a few times. This may stem from a read error, because a much larger clone lies one nucleotide away. The chain has TRBV5-1 and TRBJ1-1; no clear D. The CDR3 has 15 amino acids. Germline V CDR1 and CDR2: SGHRS, YFSETQ. The CDR3 DNA reads TGCGCCAGCAGCTTGGCCGCGACGATGAACGCTGAAGCTTTCTTT. Its translation is CASSLAATMNAEAFF.

A word on this clonotype: The junction shows a germline mismatch at one end, possibly a read error. The V and J genes are TRBV29-1 and TRBJ2-1; D tentatively fits TRBD1 or TRBD2 (6 bases each). The CDR3 extends over 15 amino acids. In germline, CDR1 is SQVTM, CDR2 ANQGSEA. The CDR3 here is CIVRRGTATYNEQFF. The CDR3 coding sequence is TGCATCGTTCGTAGGGGGACTGCCACCTACAATGAGCAGTTCTTC.

This clonotype occurred once. The junction and the germline gene differ at one end; a read error may be behind it. This chain joins TRBV6-5 and TRBJ2-1; D is tentatively TRBD1 or TRBD2 (6 bases each). The germline CDR1 and CDR2 sequences are MNHEY and SVGAGI. There are 15 residues in the CDR3. The CDR3, as DNA: TGTGCAAGCAGTTGGGGGCGGGATCAGGTCAATGTGCAGTTCTTC. Amino acids: CASSWGRDQVNVQFF.

The chain's CDR3 is CASSDFLPGLLGPYEQYF. CDR3 DNA: TGTGCCAGCAGTGATTTCCTTCCAGGACTTTTAGGGCCTTACGAGCAGTACTTC. The rearrangement joins TRBV6-1 to TRBJ2-7; TRBD2 might be the D (5 bases). The CDR3 length is 18 residues. V was shortened by 3 bases and J by 4 bases, with 25 bases between the two germline ends. The germline V gene has CDR1 MNHNS and CDR2 SASEGT.

Turning to this clonotype: A clone one base away is much larger, so this may be a read error. V usage is TRBV30 and J usage is TRBJ2-1; a possible D gene is TRBD2 (5 bases). The germline gives CDR1 GTSNPN, CDR2 SVGIG (reference sequence). There are 15 residues in the CDR3. The CDR3 region is CAWSVLSVGYNKQFF. The CDR3 DNA reads TGTGCCTGGAGTGTACTTAGCGTGGGCTACAATAAGCAGTTCTTC.

About this clonotype: A much more abundant neighbour one base away suggests this may be a read error. The chain couples TRBV5-1 to TRBJ2-2; D not resolved. Germline V gives CDR1 SGHRS, CDR2 YFSETQ. The CDR3 is made up of 15 amino acids. DNA for the CDR3: TGCACCAGCAGCTTGCGGATCCCGTACACCGGGGAGCTGTTTTTT. Its translation: CTSSLRIPYTGELFF.

Written as DNA, the CDR3 is TGTGCCAGCAGCCAGGACTACCGAGGGACCCAGTACTTC. This gives the protein CASSQDYRGTQYF. The chain combines TRBV12-3 or TRBV12-4 with TRBJ2-5; D is possibly TRBD2 (6 bases). The CDR3 extends over 13 amino acids. Trimming left V 6 bases short and J 7 bases short, with 15 bases between.

Worth noting for this clonotype: Compared with germline, one end of the junction differs, possibly owing to a read error. V usage is TRBV29-1 and J usage is TRBJ2-2; a weak D match, TRBD2 (7 bases). This CDR3 is 13 amino acids long. Germline V gene data show CDR1 as SQVTM and CDR2 as ANQGSEA. CDR3 region: CSVTGHSGGGLFF. The CDR3 DNA is TGTAGCGTCACAGGGCACTCGGGCGGGGGGCTGTTTTTT.

Ten or more counts support this clonotype. This chain joins TRBV7-9 and TRBJ2-1; D assignment may be TRBD1 or TRBD2 (5 bases each). This CDR3 is built from 14 residues. V was trimmed by 0 bases and J by 8 bases, leaving 11 bases between them. CDR1 is SEHNR, CDR2 FQNEAQ, per germline (reference sequence). The CDR3 bases are TGTGCCAGCAGCTTAGCCGGGGCTTGGGATGAGCAGTTCTTC. Its protein is CASSLAGAWDEQFF.

About this clonotype: Its ends do not fully match the called genes, so a read error is possible. The J gene is TRBJ2-3, the V gene TRBV11-2, with TRBD2 matching 9 bases. The germline V gene has CDR1 SGHAT and CDR2 FQNNGV. The CDR3 is 15 residues long. The CDR3 bases are TGTGCCAGCAACTCGGGACTAGCAGGGACAGATACGAAGTATTTT. Protein product: CASNSGLAGTDTKYF.

This clonotype occurred a few times. This sequence joins TRBV5-1 and TRBJ2-5; D ambiguous. This CDR3 region has 13 residues. Germline V lookup: CDR1 SGHRS, CDR2 YFSETQ. V lost 5 bases and J 2 bases, leaving 10 bases between the germline ends. CDR3 DNA sequence: TGCGCCAGCAGTCTGATGGGTCAAGAGACCCAGTACTTC. Protein sequence: CASSLMGQETQYF. The full variable domain, completed using reference TRBV5-1 and TRBJ2-5, is KAGVTQTPRYLIKTRGQQVTLSCSPISGHRSVSWYQQTPGQGLQFLFEYFSETQRNKGNFPGRFSGRQFSNSRSEMNVSTLELGDSALYLCASSLMGQETQYFGPGTRLLVL.

This clonotype was found once. The chain couples TRBV20-1 to TRBJ2-1; D is unresolved. Germline V lookup: CDR1 DFQATT, CDR2 SNEGSKA (reference sequence). Trimming removed 1 base at V and 4 bases at J, with 8 bases between. CDR3 length: 13 residues. The CDR3 bases are TGCAGTGCTAGAGTTGCTGAATACAATGAGCAGTTCTTC. Its protein product is CSARVAEYNEQFF.

CDR3 in amino acids: CASAEVAGHEQFF. The DNA of the CDR3 is TGTGCCAGCGCCGAAGTGGCGGGACATGAGCAGTTCTTC. The chain combines TRBV12-3 or TRBV12-4 with TRBJ2-1; possibly TRBD2 for D (6 bases). V gave up 8 bases and J gave up 8 bases, with 16 bases separating them. CDR3 length: 13 amino acids.

Points on this clonotype: The final CDR3 position lacks the conserved phenylalanine or tryptophan, pointing to a likely read error. Because the CDR3's place on the DNA is in doubt, the DNA is left out and the CDR3 is given as listed by TCRdb. The chain carries TRBV11-2 and TRBJ2-7. Counting both end residues, the CDR3 totals 12 amino acids. Germline V CDR1 and CDR2: SGHAT, FQNNGV. The CDR3 here is CASSLGKNEQHL.

On this clonotype: A read error is likely, as this CDR3 ends without the conserved phenylalanine or tryptophan. No DNA is shown, since the ends of the CDR3 on it are uncertain; the CDR3 is the one TCRdb lists. V usage is TRBV12-3 or TRBV12-4 and J usage is TRBJ2-1. The CDR3 length equals 11 residues, ends included. The CDR3: CASSWGRTQFL.

As regards this clonotype: This CDR3 fails to terminate in the conserved phenylalanine or tryptophan, so it likely reflects a read error. CDR3 sequence: CASSSRPTRVANTEAFS. In DNA form, the CDR3 reads TGTGCGAGCAGCTCCCGACCGACGCGAGTGGCGAACACTGAAGCTTTCTCT. The chain links TRBV11-2 to TRBJ1-1; the D is unclear. Germline loops: CDR1 SGHAT, CDR2 FQNNGV. The CDR3 sequence is 17 residues long.

Note on this clonotype: The final CDR3 position lacks the conserved phenylalanine or tryptophan, pointing to a likely read error. V usage is TRBV4-1 and J usage is TRBJ2-1; tentatively, D is TRBD2 (6 bases). V lost 6 bases and J lost 1, with 19 bases in between. This CDR3 comprises 17 residues. Per the germline V gene, CDR1 is MGHRA and CDR2 is YSYEKL. Written as DNA, the CDR3 is TGCGCCAGCAGTCATGGGGCTGGGGGAGGTTCCTACAATGAGCAGTTCATC. Translated: CASSHGAGGGSYNEQFI.